The text below deals with one TCR beta chain. What it recognizes is unknown. Sequencing was performed with immunoSEQ multiplex PCR; in TCRdb, only in-frame clones are kept and a portion is missing. Among tens of thousands of clones listed, around 77% were seen once. Looked up from germline, CDR1 is LNHNV and CDR2 is YYDKDF (reference sequence). V lost 3 bases to trimming and J lost 7 bases, with 12 bases between them. This CDR3 is built from 14 residues. The time point is: week 11, during vaccination. All doses held 300 ug of mutant IDH1 20-mer peptide, with topical imiquimod. The sample is drawn from a study of a mutant IDH1 vaccine in newly diagnosed glioma. About the research overall: Treated patients comprised around 62% males and 37.5% females, mean age around 40 years. Every participant had undergone radiotherapy, temozolomide, or both before, and most underwent both.

The chain links TRBV15 to TRBJ2-2; unclear D gene. The TCR sequence derives from a woman aged 18-30 years with glioma. The sample here was PBMCs, taken from a glioma patient whose treatment included an IDH1 peptide vaccine. The CDR3 loop reads CATSSPEEGGELFF. Written as DNA, the CDR3 is TGTGCCACCAGCAGCCCCGAGGAAGGCGGGGAGCTGTTTTTT. Full variable domain (outside the CDR3, taken from reference TRBV15 and TRBJ2-2): DAMVIQNPRYQVTQFGKPVTLSCSQTLNHNVMYWYQQKSSQAPKLLFHYYDKDFNNEADTPDNFQSRRPNTSFCFLDIRSPGLGDTAMYLCATSSPEEGGELFFGEGSRLTVL.